This entry is about one T cell receptor beta chain. Its antigen is still unknown. Base qualities are not recorded, but no much larger clone differs from it by a single base. The CDR1 and CDR2 encoded by the germline V gene (reference sequence) are SGHNT and YYREEE. V is shortened by 4 bases, J by 4 bases, and the region joining them spans 3 bases. The CDR3 numbers 11 residues from cysteine through phenylalanine. Only the CDR3 portion is preserved as DNA: 33 bases, with reading frame beginning at the first base. This specimen belongs to a study of graft-versus-host responses after intestinal transplantation (dated by TCRdb to about 2021). Concerning the study at large: Recipients received multivisceral, liver-intestinal, or isolated intestinal transplants. Every recipient was given anti-thymocyte globulin induction, followed by around three years of maintenance tacrolimus and steroids. Donor T cell macrochimerism was defined as a peak of at least 4% donor T cells among recipient peripheral blood mononuclear cells. The cohort enrolled around 23 intestinal transplant recipients including one retransplant, and a few patients lacking pretransplant specimens were excluded. Bulk TCR-beta CDR3 sequencing was used to track graft-versus-host and host-versus-graft alloreactive T cell clones in the graft, circulation and bone marrow after intestinal transplantation. To identify alloreactive clones, pre-transplant mixed lymphocyte reaction products were sequenced and then compared with unstimulated pre-transplant donor and recipient T cells. Rather than going through the commercial service, samples from a few later patients were sequenced in-house on an Illumina MiSeq and processed with MiXCR. Results and caveats for the whole study, not just this receptor: GvH clones were detected in recipient bone marrow, and some appeared earlier in ileal mucosa or blood, consistent with an intestinal mucosal origin. Patients with donor T cell macrochimerism had high GvH to HvG T cell clonal ratios in their allografts. The conclusions were limited by the relatively low number and heterogeneity of the intestinal transplant patients. Peak levels of circulating GvH clones were associated with declines in HvG clones early after transplant.

In the first month after transplant, blood samples were collected up to 4 times, and after that at least monthly when available. Receptor libraries were prepared by the immunoSEQ multiplex PCR assay. For most patients, high-throughput TCR-beta CDR3 sequencing of genomic DNA was performed by Adaptive Biotechnologies. Regarding the original processing steps: Adaptive's ImmunoSEQ software was the source of the TCR sequencing data for 15 to 20 patients, while a few other patients were processed with MiXCR and VDJtools. CDR3 nucleotide sequences shared by donor and recipient were removed because the origin of these sequences could not be assigned. Alloreactive clones required at least 2-fold expansion over unstimulated cells and minimum CFSE-low frequency of 0.002% (template counts) or 0.001% (read counts). Mappable clones were those detected in sequenced pre-transplant spleen, lymph node, or MLR CFSE-low populations of the donor or recipient. Cumulative frequency of alloreactive clones was calculated as a percentage of all sequences weighted by copy number. Imported from immuneACCESS, the table was reduced by TCRdb to in-frame sequences with V and J called. These copies leave out some clones; in studies compared against another copy, an unresolved V gene accounts for under half, and the cause of the remainder is not known. V, J and clone size are taken as reported in that table, and D and trimming were inferred from the DNA itself. The sample contains under 45,000 clones, 80% to 95% of them found a single time. The top ten hold about 3.5% of the sample.

The rearranged segments are TRBV5-4 and TRBJ2-1, with no reliable assignment of the D segment. The sequencing used PBMCs, collected around 730 days after intestinal transplantation. This clonotype was sampled from a human patient who received an intestinal transplant, so some T cells may come from the graft donor. The nucleotide sequence reads as follows: TGTGCCAGCAGCCTATACAATGAGCAGTTCTTC. Translated, this is CASSLYNEQFF.